This T cell receptor beta chain was obtained from a study of Graves' ophthalmopathy and Graves' hyperthyroidism. Study-wide context: Researchers classed hyperthyroidism as stable given no ophthalmopathy within 18 months of follow-up. General study findings and limits: Separation of ophthalmopathy from stable hyperthyroidism was achieved by a 13-signature model, at roughly 88% sensitivity and 70% to 82% specificity.

Of note for this clonotype: No antigen is known for it.

Germline-derived CDR1 and CDR2 are SGHTA and FQGNSA. The CDR3 sequence is 14 residues long. The V segment lost 3 bases and the J segment 7 bases; nucleotides outside the gene matches: 3. Enrollment excluded any patients with other autoimmune diseases, uncontrolled infections, pregnancy or lactation. RNA transcripts served as template for amplifying TCR beta CDR3 sequences. The library came from an HTBI-primed first-round RT-PCR and a second-round multiplex PCR. From the multiplex PCR reads, TCRdb called clonotypes with MiXCR, one entry per CDR3 protein. The sample has about 1.1 million distinct CDR3 sequences, about 40% seen once; the top ten hold over 8.5%.

This sequence joins TRBV7-2 and TRBJ2-2, with 9 bases that match TRBD1. The sequencing sample was made of peripheral blood or thyroid tissue (not recorded which). This sequence was found in an adult man with Graves' hyperthyroidism. The DNA of the CDR3 is TGTGCCAGCAGCTTGGGACAGGGCGACGGGGAGCTGTTTTTT. Translated: CASSLGQGDGELFF.